This TCR beta chain originates from a study of OX40 agonist ivuxolimab in advanced cancers. Study as a whole: Those enrolled were roughly 80% male, with a mean age of 60 years and ages from about 20 to 85.

Produced via immunoSEQ multiplex PCR; TCRdb's table is partial and in-frame only. Among more than 9,000 clones listed, approximately 80% were seen once. Patients with a history of autoimmune disease or on systemic immunosuppression were excluded. CDR1 is SGHVS, CDR2 FNYEAQ, per germline. There are 15 residues in the CDR3. V dropped 4 bases and J dropped 5; count of bases not matched to a gene: 6. The TCR sequence derives from an adult with an advanced solid tumor such as melanoma, head and neck, liver or kidney cancer. The V gene is TRBV7-6, the J gene TRBJ2-7, with TRBD2 matching over 12 bases. Sequenced material: CD4+ or CD8+ T cells sorted from blood, taken in a trial of the OX40 agonist ivuxolimab. The CDR3 sequence is CASSYRLAGVHEQYF. CDR3 nucleotides: TGTGCCAGCAGCTACAGACTAGCGGGAGTACACGAGCAGTACTTC.